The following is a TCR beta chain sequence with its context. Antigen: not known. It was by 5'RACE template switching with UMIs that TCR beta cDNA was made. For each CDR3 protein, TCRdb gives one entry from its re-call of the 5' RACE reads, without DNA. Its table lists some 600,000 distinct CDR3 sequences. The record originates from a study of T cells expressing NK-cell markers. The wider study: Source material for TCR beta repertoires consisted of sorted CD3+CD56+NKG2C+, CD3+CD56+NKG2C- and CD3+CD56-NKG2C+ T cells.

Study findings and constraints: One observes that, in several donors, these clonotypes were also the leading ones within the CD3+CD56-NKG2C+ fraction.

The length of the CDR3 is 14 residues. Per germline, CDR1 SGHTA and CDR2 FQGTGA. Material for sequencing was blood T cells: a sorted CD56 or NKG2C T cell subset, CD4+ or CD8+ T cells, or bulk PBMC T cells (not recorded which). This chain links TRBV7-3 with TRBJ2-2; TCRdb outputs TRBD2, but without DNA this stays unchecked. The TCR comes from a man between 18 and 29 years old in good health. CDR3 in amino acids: CASSPKEGTGELFF. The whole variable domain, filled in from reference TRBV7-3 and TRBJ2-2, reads GAGVSQTPSNKVTEKGKYVELRCDPISGHTALYWYRQSLGQGPEFLIYFQGTGAADDSGLPNDRFFAVRPEGSVSTLKIQRTERGDSAVYLCASSPKEGTGELFFGEGSRLTVL.